These T cell receptor beta chains were read from a single sample in a study of blood T cell repertoires in COVID-19. Profiled with immunoSEQ multiplex PCR; TCRdb holds only in-frame clones, not every one. The data contain under 95,000 clones, roughly 92% of them seen just once; the ten biggest clones take up 2% to 3%. Sequences were obtained from peripheral blood. These receptors all come from a man aged 50 to 59 with COVID-19, enrolled during active disease. Each CDR3 is given with its conserved first and last residue. The order of the fields is CDR3 protein, CDR3 DNA, J gene, V gene, clone size, D gene. D genes are given only for firm matches. Where a row states a size, it is once, few, many or the class of an expanded clone; other rows omit it.

CASTGTSGSHEQFF	TGTGCCAGCACCGGGACTAGCGGGAGTCATGAGCAGTTCTTC	TRBJ2-1	TRBV2	NA	TRBD2
CASSLLLQSNEQYF	TGCGCCAGCAGCCTCCTATTACAGTCGAACGAGCAGTACTTC	TRBJ2-7	TRBV5-1	NA	NA
CASSSGLTNTEAFF	TGTGCCAGCAGCTCAGGACTGACGAACACTGAAGCTTTCTTT	TRBJ1-1	TRBV4-2	NA	NA
CAWSVVGLRAYYEQYF	TGTGCCTGGAGTGTTGTCGGTTTGCGGGCCTACTACGAGCAGTACTTC	TRBJ2-7	TRBV30	NA	NA
CASRRSGRVTYEQYF	TGTGCCAGCAGACGTAGCGGACGCGTAACCTACGAGCAGTACTTC	TRBJ2-7	TRBV6-5	NA	NA
CASSQARNEQFF	TGTGCCAGCAGCCAAGCCCGGAATGAGCAGTTCTTC	TRBJ2-1	TRBV14	NA	NA
CASSFRTVFGVTEAFF	TGTGCCAGCAGCTTTCGGACAGTTTTTGGTGTCACTGAAGCTTTCTTT	TRBJ1-1	TRBV11-2	once	NA
CASSLQQGDGYTF	TGTGCCAGCAGTTTACAGCAGGGTGATGGCTACACCTTC	TRBJ1-2	TRBV27	NA	NA
CASSSSLDRGRAGELFF	TGTGCCAGCAGTTCGTCCCTGGACAGGGGGCGCGCCGGGGAGCTGTTTTTT	TRBJ2-2	TRBV28	NA	TRBD1
CASSPIWGQSFYEQYF	TGTGCCAGCAGCCCGATCTGGGGACAGAGTTTCTACGAGCAGTACTTC	TRBJ2-7	TRBV5-5	once	TRBD1
CAIRPGQGYSPLHF	TGTGCCATCAGGCCGGGACAGGGGTACTCACCCCTCCACTTT	TRBJ1-6	TRBV10-3	NA	TRBD1
CAISEPRGRSNNEQFF	TGTGCCATCAGTGAGCCCCGAGGGAGGAGCAACAATGAGCAGTTCTTC	TRBJ2-1	TRBV10-3	few	NA
CASSQVTGGTYNEQFF	TGCGCCAGCAGCCAAGTTACGGGGGGGACCTACAATGAGCAGTTCTTC	TRBJ2-1	TRBV4-1	once	TRBD2
CASSVAGGGTEAFF	TGTGCCAGCAGCGTAGCGGGGGGAGGCACTGAAGCTTTCTTT	TRBJ1-1	TRBV9	NA	NA
CASSVPAPLAGMGETQYF	TGTGCCAGCAGCGTCCCGGCCCCACTAGCGGGAATGGGGGAGACCCAGTACTTC	TRBJ2-5	TRBV5-4	NA	TRBD2
CASSQWPAGASTGELFF	TGCGCCAGCAGCCAGTGGCCCGCGGGAGCGAGCACCGGGGAGCTGTTTTTT	TRBJ2-2	TRBV4-1	few	TRBD2
CASSYSPDRVSPLHF	TGTGCCAGCAGTTACTCCCCGGACAGGGTCTCACCCCTCCACTTT	TRBJ1-6	TRBV6-5	NA	TRBD1
CAWSAPGTTETQYF	TGTGCCTGGAGTGCCCCCGGGACAACAGAGACCCAGTACTTC	TRBJ2-5	TRBV30	NA	NA
CASSPGQLPGNTIYF	TGTGCCAGCTCACCGGGCCAATTGCCGGGAAACACCATATATTTT	TRBJ1-3	TRBV18	NA	NA
CASTTSGSTDTQYF	TGTGCCAGTACGACTAGTGGGTCTACAGATACGCAGTATTTT	TRBJ2-3	TRBV19	NA	NA
CATNRGENNEQFF	TGTGCCACCAACAGGGGAGAGAACAATGAGCAGTTCTTC	TRBJ2-1	TRBV6-5	NA	TRBD1
CASSLGPGTTSYEQYF	TGCGCCAGCAGCTTGGGACCCGGGACTACCTCCTACGAGCAGTACTTC	TRBJ2-7	TRBV5-1	once	TRBD2
CASSYQGSTDTQYF	TGTGCCAGCAGTTACCAGGGTTCGACAGATACGCAGTATTTT	TRBJ2-3	TRBV6-2/TRBV6-3	once	NA
CASSGSTETQYF	TGTGCCAGCAGCGGGAGTACAGAGACCCAGTACTTC	TRBJ2-5	TRBV28	NA	NA